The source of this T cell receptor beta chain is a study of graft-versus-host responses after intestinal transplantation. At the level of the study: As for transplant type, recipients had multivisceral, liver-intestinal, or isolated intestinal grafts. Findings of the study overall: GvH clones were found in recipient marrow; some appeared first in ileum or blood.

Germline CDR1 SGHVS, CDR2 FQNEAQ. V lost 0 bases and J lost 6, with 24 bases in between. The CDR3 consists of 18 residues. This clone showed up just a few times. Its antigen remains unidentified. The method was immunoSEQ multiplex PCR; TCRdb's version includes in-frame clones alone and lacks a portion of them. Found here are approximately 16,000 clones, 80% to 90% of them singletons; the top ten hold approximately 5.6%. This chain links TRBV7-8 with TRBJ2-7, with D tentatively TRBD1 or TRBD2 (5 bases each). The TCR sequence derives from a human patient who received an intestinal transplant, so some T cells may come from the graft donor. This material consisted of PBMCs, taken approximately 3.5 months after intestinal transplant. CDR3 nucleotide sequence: TGTGCCAGCAGCTTAGCGGGGGTGCGTGCGCAGAGACTACGCGAGCAGTACTTC. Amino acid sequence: CASSLAGVRAQRLREQYF.